This T cell receptor beta chain was documented in a study of cytomegalovirus exposure and HLA in healthy donors. The study drew the donors from its approximately 110-subject validation cohort, separate from the roughly 670-subject first cohort. The V and J ends lost 6 bases and 6 bases respectively, with 18 bases between them. Per the germline V gene, CDR1 is SQVTM and CDR2 is ANQGSEA. This CDR3 has 14 residues. Data came from immunoSEQ multiplex PCR; TCRdb stores just in-frame clones and leaves some out. The sample shows more than 95,000 clones, more than 75% of them seen only once. Sequenced input: PBMCs. The chain joins TRBV29-1 to TRBJ1-5; D gene ambiguous. The source is a man in his late teens or twenties in good health and CMV-seronegative. In nucleotides, the CDR3 is TGCAGCGTCACCCCGGGTGGAGAGGGTCAGCCCCAGCATTTT. This sequence encodes CSVTPGGEGQPQHF.